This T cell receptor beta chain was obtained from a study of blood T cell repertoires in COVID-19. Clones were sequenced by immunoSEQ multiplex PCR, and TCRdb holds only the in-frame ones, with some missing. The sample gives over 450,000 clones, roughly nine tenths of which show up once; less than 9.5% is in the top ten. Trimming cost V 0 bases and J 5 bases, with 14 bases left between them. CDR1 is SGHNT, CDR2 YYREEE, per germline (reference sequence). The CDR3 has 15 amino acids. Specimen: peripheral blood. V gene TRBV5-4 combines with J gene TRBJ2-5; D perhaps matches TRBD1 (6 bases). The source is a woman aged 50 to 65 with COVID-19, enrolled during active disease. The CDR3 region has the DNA TGTGCCAGCAGCTTGGGACAGGCCCAAGGGGAGACCCAGTACTTC. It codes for CASSLGQAQGETQYF.